These 19 T cell receptor beta chains were all obtained from the same sample, sequenced in a study of T cells in Graves' hyperthyroidism and ophthalmopathy. TCR beta CDR3 sequences were amplified from RNA transcripts. The HTBI primer set drove a first-round RT-PCR of the TCR CDR3. TCRdb itself ran the multiplex PCR reads through MiXCR, one entry per CDR3 protein. The data hold approximately 590,000 distinct CDR3 sequences, with about a sixth observed a single time. The source material was blood. The receptors derive from a woman in her twenties or thirties with Graves' hyperthyroidism.

This clonotype was counted many times. V usage is TRBV10-3 and J usage is TRBJ1-2, with D possibly matching TRBD1 (6 bases). V was trimmed by 0 bases and J by 5 bases, leaving 10 bases between them. This CDR3 is 14 amino acids long. The germline gives CDR1 ENHRY, CDR2 SYGVKD. The CDR3 DNA reads TGTGCCATCAGTGAGTCGTCAGGGGAATATGGCTACACCTTC. This encodes CAISESSGEYGYTF.

The chain links TRBV20-1 to TRBJ2-1; 10 nucleotides match TRBD2. From germline, CDR1 is DFQATT and CDR2 SNEGSKA (reference sequence). After removal of 3 bases from V and 5 bases from J, the junction contained 10 bases not matched to a gene. The length of the CDR3 is 16 residues. The CDR3 DNA reads TGCAGTGCTAGGTCGACTAGCGGGCCCTTTCACAATGAGCAGTTCTTC. It yields the protein CSARSTSGPFHNEQFF.

This clonotype has ten or more counts. The chain links TRBV28 to TRBJ2-7; no firm D call. CDR3 length equals 17 residues. The V gene lost 3 bases and the J gene lost 2 bases, with 20 bases spanning the gap. Germline V gene sequence: CDR1 MDHEN, CDR2 SYDVKM. This CDR3 is CASSLSPAVPLTYEQYF. The CDR3 coding sequence is TGTGCCAGCAGTTTGAGCCCGGCGGTACCATTAACCTACGAGCAGTACTTC.

This clonotype has ten or more counts. The CDR3 region is CASSPPADEQYF. The DNA of the CDR3 is TGCGCCAGCAGCCCACCAGCGGACGAGCAGTACTTC. The chain couples TRBV5-1 to TRBJ2-7; tentatively, D is TRBD2 (5 bases). V lost 4 bases, J lost 5 bases, and 10 bases lay in between. Germline-derived CDR1 and CDR2 are SGHRS and YFSETQ. There are 12 residues in the CDR3.

This clonotype came up a few times. This chain joins TRBV6-1 and TRBJ2-7, with 7 bases matching TRBD2. The CDR3 has 15 residues. Trimming took 0 bases from V and 6 from J; bases not matched to a gene: 8. Per the germline V gene, CDR1 is MNHNS and CDR2 is SASEGT. In DNA, the CDR3 is TGTGCCAGCAGTGAAGCGGCCCTAGGGGAGGGCGAGCAGTACTTC. Translation: CASSEAALGEGEQYF.

This clonotype showed up many times. The rearrangement joins TRBV7-2 to TRBJ2-1, with a weak D call TRBD1 (5 bases). Per the germline V gene, CDR1 is SGHTA and CDR2 is FQGNSA. This CDR3 comprises 16 residues. V was cut by 4 bases and J by 4 bases, with 17 bases left in between. DNA of the CDR3: TGTGCCAGCAGCTCCTTGACAGACCCTTCTTACAATGAGCAGTTCTTC. This sequence encodes CASSSLTDPSYNEQFF.

As for this clonotype: One junction end does not reproduce the germline sequence, and a read error may be involved. V is TRBV2 and J is TRBJ2-7; D is undetermined. Germline-derived CDR1 and CDR2 are SNHLY and FYNNEI. The CDR3 totals 15 residues. CDR3 sequence reads: CASSEYPTPSYEQYF. The CDR3 DNA reads TGTGCCAGCAGTGAGTACCCTACCCCTTCCTACGAACAGTACTTC.

This clonotype was counted between two and nine times. This chain uses TRBV14 with TRBJ2-2; TRBD2 matches at 8 bases. Germline V gene lookup returns CDR1 SGHDN and CDR2 FVKESK. V was pared by 2 bases and J by 4 bases, with 9 bases of the junction left unmatched. This CDR3 has 17 residues. The CDR3: CASSQTLAVKFTGELFF. As DNA, the CDR3 is TGTGCCAGCAGCCAAACACTAGCGGTGAAATTCACCGGGGAGCTGTTTTTT.

This clonotype occurred many times. V and J are TRBV27 and TRBJ2-1; D gene ambiguous. The germline V and J ends were trimmed by 7 bases and 6 bases, with 13 bases remaining between them. This CDR3 is 13 amino acids long. Germline CDR1 is MNHEY and CDR2 is SMNVEV (reference sequence). The CDR3: CASTPWAGNEQFF. The DNA of the CDR3 is TGTGCCAGCACCCCATGGGCAGGCAATGAGCAGTTCTTC.

This clonotype was counted between two and nine times. The CDR3 loop reads CASSQDKGRTSTDTQYF. CDR3 DNA: TGCGCCAGCAGCCAAGATAAGGGACGAACTAGCACAGATACGCAGTATTTT. This chain joins TRBV4-1 and TRBJ2-3, with D perhaps being TRBD1 or TRBD2 (5 bases each). Trimming shortened V by 0 bases and J by 0 bases, and 13 bases separated the two germline ends. Germline V gene data show CDR1 as MGHRA and CDR2 as YSYEKL. The CDR3 runs to 17 residues.

The genes are TRBV11-2 and TRBJ2-7; TRBD1 agrees at 7 bases. This CDR3 contains 15 residues. Trimming cost V 5 bases and J 2 bases; bases outside gene matches: 9. CDR1 and CDR2 from the germline V gene are SGHAT and FQNNGV. The chain's CDR3 is CASSQTTGTAYEQYF. The CDR3 region has the DNA TGTGCCAGCAGCCAGACAACCGGGACAGCCTACGAGCAGTACTTC.

Many counts were recorded for this clonotype. V and J are TRBV7-2 and TRBJ2-3, with a weak D call TRBD2 (6 bases). V lost 0 bases and J lost 0, with 13 bases in between. CDR3 length equals 17 residues. Germline CDR1 and CDR2: SGHTA and FQGNSA. The CDR3: CASSLARGGVSTDTQYF. DNA for the CDR3: TGTGCCAGCAGCTTAGCGAGGGGCGGGGTTAGCACAGATACGCAGTATTTT.

This clonotype was observed many times. V usage is TRBV7-7 and J usage is TRBJ2-2; TRBD2 matches 8 bases. The CDR3 runs to 16 residues. The germline gives CDR1 SSHAT, CDR2 FNYEAQ (reference sequence). V gave up 2 bases and J gave up 3 bases; unmatched junction bases: 5. In nucleotides, the CDR3 is TGTGCCAGCAGCTTAACTAGCGGCAAATACACCGGGGAGCTGTTTTTT. Translation gives CASSLTSGKYTGELFF.

This clonotype was observed a handful of times. J is TRBJ2-2 and V is TRBV6-1; 8 bases are shared with TRBD1. Trimming at V came to 10 bases and at J to 6 bases, leaving 10 bases not matched to a gene. Germline V gene sequence: CDR1 MNHNS, CDR2 SASEGT. This CDR3 is 14 amino acids long. In nucleotides, the CDR3 is TGTGCCATCCAGGGGACAGGACGGGCCGGGGAGCTGTTTTTT. This translates into CAIQGTGRAGELFF.

This clonotype was seen only a few times. The J gene is TRBJ1-3, the V gene TRBV4-1; D is ambiguous. The CDR3 is 16 residues long. Germline CDR1 reads MGHRA; CDR2 reads YSYEKL. V was clipped by 0 bases and J by 4 bases, with 13 bases between them. The chain's CDR3 is CASSQDRGGVGNTIYF. The CDR3 DNA is TGCGCCAGCAGCCAAGATAGAGGTGGGGTCGGAAACACCATATATTTT.

This clonotype was recorded many times. The CDR3 DNA follows: TGTGCCAGCAGCTTACAACGGAATAACTACGAGCAGTACTTC. Protein sequence: CASSLQRNNYEQYF. The chain uses TRBV11-1 and TRBJ2-7; D is unclear. CDR1 is SGHAT and CDR2 is FQDESV in the germline V gene (reference sequence). Trimming removed 2 bases at V and 3 bases at J, with 11 bases between. The CDR3 covers 14 residues. Combining the CDR3 with reference TRBV11-1 and TRBJ2-7 gives the whole variable domain EAEVAQSPRYKITEKSQAVAFWCDPISGHATLYWYRQILGQGPELLVQFQDESVVDDSQLPKDRFSAERLKGVDSTLKIQPAELGDSAMYLCASSLQRNNYEQYFGPGTRLTVT.

This clonotype has only a few counts. The V gene is TRBV13, the J gene TRBJ1-1, with D tentatively TRBD1 (6 bases). Trimming took 6 bases from V and 0 from J, leaving 14 bases between them. Germline lookup yields CDR1 PRHDT and CDR2 FYEKMQ (reference sequence). This CDR3 has 15 residues. Here the CDR3 reads CASSYAGQLNTEAFF. The CDR3 DNA reads TGTGCCAGCAGTTACGCCGGACAGTTGAACACTGAAGCTTTCTTT.

This clonotype was observed a handful of times. The chain has TRBV12-3 or TRBV12-4 and TRBJ2-7; 10 nucleotides agree with TRBD1. CDR3 size: 16 residues. The V and J ends lost 4 bases and 9 bases, in that order; junction bases with no gene match: 15. CDR3 nucleotide sequence: TGTGCCAGCAGTTCCCTCGCTGGGACAGGGGCTAGGGGGCAGTACTTC. Its protein product is CASSSLAGTGARGQYF.

This clonotype has ten or more counts. Relative to the germline gene, one junction end is altered; a read error may explain this. This chain uses TRBV6-5 with TRBJ2-1, with 8 bases matching TRBD2. Looked up from germline, CDR1 is MNHEY and CDR2 is SVGAGI. This CDR3 comprises 14 residues. The CDR3, as DNA: TGTGCCAGCAGTTACTCGCCGGGGGGGGCTGAGCGGTTCTTC. As protein: CASSYSPGGAERFF.